One and the same sample provided the 14 T cell receptor beta chains below, sequenced in a study of healthy donors' naive CD4 and CD8 T cells. A linear amplification protocol produced the TCR libraries from about 510 ng of total RNA. One entry per CDR3 protein results from TCRdb running MiXCR on the reads. Of about 200,000 distinct CDR3 sequences listed, under 85% are singletons. The sequenced material came from naive CD4+ and CD8+ T cells sorted from blood, pooled from several donors. The source is a pool of human donors in good health; the sample pools cells from several healthy donors.

This clonotype appeared a few times. This sequence joins TRBV12-3 or TRBV12-4 and TRBJ2-5; D perhaps matches TRBD1 (6 bases). CDR3 size: 14 residues. V lost 6 bases and J lost 0, with 11 bases in between. CDR3 region: CASSHDRYQETQYF. DNA of the CDR3: TGTGCCAGCAGCCATGACAGGTACCAAGAGACCCAGTACTTC.

This sequence joins TRBV30 and TRBJ1-3; no definite D call. V gave up 0 bases and J gave up 2 bases, with 8 bases separating them. Per the germline V gene, CDR1 is GTSNPN and CDR2 is SVGIG (reference sequence). The CDR3 consists of 14 residues. The CDR3: CAWSVGGPGNTIYF. The CDR3 region has the DNA TGTGCCTGGAGTGTCGGTGGGCCTGGAAACACCATATATTTT. The full variable domain, rest sourced from reference TRBV30 and TRBJ1-3, is SQTIHQWPATLVQPVGSPLSLECTVEGTSNPNLYWYRQAAGRGLQLLFYSVGIGQISSEVPQNLSASRPQDRQFILSSKKLLLSDSGFYLCAWSVGGPGNTIYFGEGSWLTVV.

CDR3: CASRRGGENTIYF. DNA for the CDR3: TGTGCCAGCAGAAGGGGAGGGGAAAACACCATATATTTT. The chain combines TRBV6-5 with TRBJ1-3, with D possibly being TRBD1 (5 bases). The V and J ends lost 6 bases and 6 bases respectively, with 12 bases between them. This CDR3 comprises 13 residues. Germline V CDR1 and CDR2: MNHEY, SVGAGI.

In its sample, this clonotype was seen a few times. This chain joins TRBV20-1 and TRBJ1-2; possibly TRBD1 for D (5 bases). This CDR3 is 13 amino acids long. Germline values: CDR1 DFQATT, CDR2 SNEGSKA (reference sequence). Deletions cut 0 bases from V and 4 bases from J, with 9 bases between. CDR3 nucleotides: TGCAGTGCTAGAGACAGGGTCGGCTATGGCTACACCTTC. It specifies CSARDRVGYGYTF.

Only a few counts were recorded for this clonotype. The chain is built from TRBV19 and TRBJ2-1; 10 positions agree with TRBD2. This CDR3 comprises 16 residues. With V trimmed by 6 bases and J by 5 bases, 10 bases remained unmatched. Germline V gene sequence: CDR1 LNHDA, CDR2 SQIVND (reference sequence). This CDR3 is CASSLPGLAFNNEQFF. CDR3 coding DNA: TGTGCCAGTAGCCTCCCGGGACTAGCGTTTAACAATGAGCAGTTCTTC.

This sequence joins TRBV6-2 or TRBV6-3 and TRBJ1-2; D not certain. The CDR3 covers 12 residues. The germline gives CDR1 MNHEY, CDR2 SVGEGT. The V gene lost 6 bases and the J gene lost 6 bases, with 11 bases spanning the gap. The CDR3 region has the DNA TGTGCCAGCAGGGCGATGGACCATGGCTACACCTTC. Its translation is CASRAMDHGYTF.

With regard to this clonotype: One junction end disagrees with the germline gene, perhaps due to a read error. The V and J genes are TRBV4-3 and TRBJ2-2; TRBD2 matches at 8 bases. Germline values: CDR1 LGHNA, CDR2 YSLEER. The CDR3 contains 17 residues. CDR3 coding DNA: TGTGCCAGCAGCCAAGGGATCGAGCGGGGGAGGACCGGGGAGCTGTTTTTT. Its protein product is CASSQGIERGRTGELFF.

The chain carries TRBV18 and TRBJ2-7; no firm D call. This CDR3 region has 14 residues. Trimming removed 6 bases at V and 2 bases at J, with 14 bases between. In germline, CDR1 is KGHSH, CDR2 LQKENI. The CDR3 spells CASSTGRFTYEQYF. In DNA, the CDR3 is TGTGCCAGCTCTACTGGACGGTTTACCTACGAGCAGTACTTC.

This clonotype was detected a few times. The chain combines TRBV20-1 with TRBJ2-3; 8 bases fit TRBD2. Trimming at V came to 0 bases and at J to 3 bases, leaving 8 bases not matched to a gene. CDR1 DFQATT and CDR2 SNEGSKA come from the germline V gene (reference sequence). The CDR3 extends over 16 amino acids. The CDR3 reads CSARDVAGSRTDTQYF. The DNA for the CDR3 is TGCAGTGCTAGAGACGTAGCGGGGAGTAGAACAGATACGCAGTATTTT.

V usage is TRBV29-1 and J usage is TRBJ1-1, with TRBD1 as a possible D gene (5 bases). Trimming took off 6 bases at V and 0 bases at J, with 11 bases between the two ends. The CDR3 spans 13 residues. Per the germline V gene, CDR1 is SQVTM and CDR2 is ANQGSEA. CDR3 protein: CSVTAYMNTEAFF. The CDR3 DNA reads as TGCAGCGTGACAGCCTACATGAACACTGAAGCTTTCTTT.

In its sample, this clonotype was seen a few times. The chain joins TRBV19 to TRBJ1-5, with TRBD1 matching 8 bases. Trimming at V came to 10 bases and at J to 3 bases, leaving 8 bases not matched to a gene. The germline V gene has CDR1 LNHDA and CDR2 SQIVND (reference sequence). There are 14 residues in the CDR3. CDR3: CATEDRGLNQPQHF. In DNA, the CDR3 is TGTGCCACAGAAGACAGGGGCCTCAATCAGCCCCAGCATTTT. The full variable domain, in which reference TRBV19 and TRBJ1-5 provide the parts outside the CDR3, is DGGITQSPKYLFRKEGQNVTLSCEQNLNHDAMYWYRQDPGQGLRLIYYSQIVNDFQKGDIAEGYSVSREKKESFPLTVTSAQKNPTAFYLCATEDRGLNQPQHFGDGTRLSIL.

This CDR3 reads CSIRTSGTEAFF. In nucleotides, the CDR3 is TGCAGCATTCGGACCTCAGGGACTGAAGCTTTCTTT. This rearrangement joins TRBV29-1 to TRBJ1-1; tentative D call: TRBD1 (5 bases). There are 12 residues in the CDR3. Germline loops: CDR1 SQVTM, CDR2 ANQGSEA. V was trimmed by 8 bases and J by 5 bases, leaving 15 bases between them.

The chain carries TRBV12-3 or TRBV12-4 and TRBJ2-7; 7 nucleotides agree with TRBD1. This CDR3 contains 14 residues. V lost 2 bases, J lost 2 bases, and 3 bases stayed unmatched. CDR3 in amino acids: CASSLNRGPYEQYF. CDR3 DNA: TGTGCCAGCAGTTTAAACAGGGGTCCCTACGAGCAGTACTTC.

The J gene is TRBJ2-5, the V gene TRBV29-1, with D possibly being TRBD1 (5 bases). CDR1 is SQVTM and CDR2 is ANQGSEA in the germline V gene. There are 13 residues in the CDR3. Trimming shortened V by 6 bases and J by 1 base, and 12 bases separated the two germline ends. This CDR3 reads CSVARQIQETQYF. DNA of the CDR3: TGCAGCGTGGCCCGACAGATCCAAGAGACCCAGTACTTC.